This TCR beta chain stems from a study of CD8 T cells in Susac syndrome (dated by TCRdb to between 2017 and 2020). Notes on the research overall: Of the Susac syndrome patients who were sequenced, roughly 8 were in clinical remission while about six had clinically active disease. Repertoire sequencing was used to test whether CD8+ T cell activation and differentiation in Susac syndrome was antigen driven. Susac syndrome patients were therapy-naive, on corticosteroids (some also receiving IVIg), or on IVIg alone at blood withdrawal.

Study-wide findings and limitations: In the CD4+ T cell repertoire of Susac syndrome patients, clonal expansion was not detected. The TCR sequencing and HLA analysis was acknowledged to have included a relatively small number of individuals.

On this clonotype: The target of this receptor is not known. The sample holds no much larger clone one base away, and base qualities are not on file.

RNA was extracted using the RNeasy kit, and about 0.45 to 1 ug of the RNA was reverse transcribed with random hexamers. The immunoSEQ multiplex PCR assay, covering 54 Vbeta and 13 Jbeta segments, was used to amplify TCR beta CDR3 regions. PCR amplification bias was corrected by using a synthetic template baseline for primer optimization and computational correction. The study's own analysis went as follows. Reads were annotated to V, D and J genes per IMGT and analyzed with immunoSEQ Analyzer, keeping only productive sequences. Clonality was calculated as one minus the Shannon entropy normalized by log2 of the number of productive unique sequences. For each patient and control, public and private clones were evaluated within the 100 most prevalent clones. Clones were defined as Susac-specific if absent from the healthy and MS cohorts, from under 1,200 published viral clones and from other ImmuneACCESS disease sequences. In TCRdb, the public reads were trimmed at Q25 with fastp and aligned with MiXCR, with productive beta chains retained. Under each unique CDR3 protein, matching rows form one entry showing the most common genes and DNA. The V and J calls were not made by the authors but by TCRdb's processing. A total of about 170,000 distinct CDR3 sequences appear in this sample, approximately 95% of them only once. The ten biggest clones cover 0.095% to 0.15% of the sample.

Peripheral blood CD8+ and CD4+ T cells from healthy donors, Susac syndrome patients and multiple sclerosis patients were profiled using high-throughput TCR beta sequencing. Susac syndrome patients met recently defined diagnostic criteria for definite or probable disease. CD8+ TEMRA cells were enriched by FACS, while bulk CD8+ and CD4+ T cells were purified by magnetic negative isolation. Blood was collected in EDTA tubes and processed within 24 hours, with PBMCs isolated through density gradient centrifugation. PBMCs destined for TCR sequencing were cryopreserved in liquid nitrogen and later thawed in a 37 °C water bath. A purity of at least 90% was achieved for sorted or isolated CD4+, CD8+ and CD8+ TEMRA cells. The receptor's source is a human donor with Susac syndrome. Material: CD4+ T cells from PBMCs.

The DNA reads as follows: TGTGCCAGCAGCCGGACAGCGGAGACCCAGTACTTC. Its amino acids are CASSRTAETQYF. This chain joins TRBV3-1 to TRBJ2-5; the D gene is perhaps TRBD1, on 6 matching bases. In the germline V gene (reference sequence), CDR1 corresponds to LGHDT and CDR2 to YNNKEL. Counted from cysteine to phenylalanine, this CDR3 has 12 amino acids. The sequence is cut down to CDR3 DNA, 36 bases in frame from base 1. Deletion took 4 bases off V and 5 bases off J, with a span of 8 bases between the germline ends.